This TCR beta chain was profiled in a study of blood T cell repertoires in COVID-19. Study members were between about 18 and 95 years old and lived in some 22 US regions. Germline trimming cut 6 bases from V and 0 bases from J; bases unmatched to any gene: 13. The germline gives CDR1 MNHEY, CDR2 SMNVEV (reference sequence). This CDR3 has 17 residues. The repertoire was sequenced with immunoSEQ multiplex PCR; TCRdb's copy has only in-frame clones and lacks some. The profile covers approximately 320,000 clones, with roughly 89% appearing a single time and around 9% taken by the ten largest. This receptor was obtained from a woman aged 18-29 years who had recovered from COVID-19. The chain combines TRBV27 with TRBJ1-1; 7 bases fit TRBD1. Sequencing was performed on PBMCs or T cells enriched from blood (not recorded which). CDR3 nucleotides: TGTGCCAGCAGCCCTATCGAGGGGGGACAGATGAACACTGAAGCTTTCTTT. Translation gives CASSPIEGGQMNTEAFF.